These 26 T cell receptor beta chains originate from one sample sequenced in a study of blood T cell repertoires in COVID-19. The data were produced by immunoSEQ multiplex PCR, yet TCRdb's version contains in-frame clones alone and is incomplete. The sample has 80,000 to 100,000 clones; 81% are singletons. Source material: peripheral blood. The receptors stem from a man aged 55 to 70 with acute or convalescent COVID-19.

The chain employs TRBV7-3 and TRBJ2-1; no firm D call. Per the germline V gene, CDR1 is SGHTA and CDR2 is FQGTGA. This CDR3 is built from 14 residues. V lost 6 bases to trimming and J lost 1 base, with 10 bases between them. CDR3 DNA sequence: TGTGCCAGCAGTCCATTGGCTTCCTACAATGAGCAGTTCTTC. The encoded protein is CASSPLASYNEQFF.

This clone has a single count. This sequence joins TRBV7-2 and TRBJ2-7; TRBD1 might be the D (6 bases). The germline CDR1 and CDR2 sequences are SGHTA and FQGNSA. Trimming stripped 1 base from V and 4 bases from J, with 11 bases between. This CDR3 region has 14 residues. The CDR3 bases are TGTGCCAGCAGCTTAGTCCCAGGGGAGTACGAGCAGTACTTC. Its translation is CASSLVPGEYEQYF.

V usage is TRBV6-5 and J usage is TRBJ2-2, with D tentatively TRBD2 (6 bases). V was pared by 7 bases and J by 15 bases, with 15 bases between. Germline V lookup: CDR1 MNHEY, CDR2 SVGAGI. There are 11 residues in the CDR3. CDR3 residues: CASTFIGGLFF. The CDR3 coding sequence is TGTGCCAGCACCTTTATTGGGGGGTTGTTTTTT.

This clone has a single count. The rearrangement uses TRBV7-6 and TRBJ1-1; no definite D call. The CDR3 loop spans 13 amino acids. Germline CDR1 SGHVS, CDR2 FNYEAQ. V was clipped by 3 bases and J by 3 bases, with 8 bases between them. The CDR3 sequence is CASSFAQDTEAFF. CDR3 DNA sequence: TGTGCCAGCAGCTTCGCCCAGGACACTGAAGCTTTCTTT.

The chain carries TRBV7-8 and TRBJ1-5; a weak D match, TRBD1 (5 bases). CDR1 and CDR2 from the germline V gene are SGHVS and FQNEAQ. The CDR3 covers 15 residues. Between the trimmed V and J ends, which lost 1 base and 8 bases, there was a span of 15 bases. DNA for the CDR3: TGTGCCAGCAGCTTAGGGCAGGGCGGATTTGAGCCCCAGCATTTT. Translation: CASSLGQGGFEPQHF.

V is TRBV5-1 and J is TRBJ2-1; 9 bases are shared with TRBD1. V gave up 2 bases and J gave up 3 bases; unmatched junction bases: 3. The CDR3 spans 15 residues. The V gene's germline CDR1 is SGHRS and CDR2 YFSETQ. CDR3 region: CASSFLDRGYNEQFF. DNA of the CDR3: TGCGCCAGCAGCTTTTTGGACAGGGGCTACAATGAGCAGTTCTTC. Together with reference TRBV5-1 and TRBJ2-1, the CDR3 gives the full variable domain: KAGVTQTPRYLIKTRGQQVTLSCSPISGHRSVSWYQQTPGQGLQFLFEYFSETQRNKGNFPGRFSGRQFSNSRSEMNVSTLELGDSALYLCASSFLDRGYNEQFFGPGTRLTVL.

In this sample, this clone turned up once. This chain uses TRBV7-2 with TRBJ1-1; D remains ambiguous. With 5 bases removed from V and 1 base from J, the gap between germline ends came to 11 bases. The germline CDR1 and CDR2 sequences are SGHTA and FQGNSA. The CDR3 is 14 residues long. DNA for the CDR3: TGTGCCAGCAGCGCACATGGAGCGAACACTGAAGCTTTCTTT. Encoded protein: CASSAHGANTEAFF.

V is TRBV19 and J is TRBJ1-5; D possibly corresponds to TRBD1 (6 bases). The CDR3 runs to 14 residues. With 7 bases removed from V and 7 bases from J, the gap between germline ends came to 17 bases. Germline assignment: CDR1 LNHDA and CDR2 SQIVND (reference sequence). DNA for the CDR3: TGTGCCAGTACTTTATCACAGGGTAACCAGCCCCAGCATTTT. Its protein product is CASTLSQGNQPQHF. The full variable domain, with the rest looked up from reference TRBV19 and TRBJ1-5, is DGGITQSPKYLFRKEGQNVTLSCEQNLNHDAMYWYRQDPGQGLRLIYYSQIVNDFQKGDIAEGYSVSREKKESFPLTVTSAQKNPTAFYLCASTLSQGNQPQHFGDGTRLSIL.

The chain couples TRBV27 to TRBJ2-7; D not resolved. V lost 3 bases and J lost 5, with 11 bases in between. The CDR3 totals 13 residues. Germline CDR1 is MNHEY and CDR2 is SMNVEV (reference sequence). DNA of the CDR3: TGTGCCAGCAGTTTCCTCCCTCCCCACGAGCAGTACTTC. Protein: CASSFLPPHEQYF.

This chain uses TRBV9 with TRBJ1-6; D uncertain. Looked up from germline, CDR1 is SGDLS and CDR2 is YYNGEE. Trimming shortened V by 3 bases and J by 6 bases, and 10 bases separated the two germline ends. The CDR3 extends over 14 amino acids. The CDR3 region is CASSGMGSNSPLHF. The CDR3 nucleotides are TGTGCCAGCAGCGGGATGGGCTCTAATTCACCCCTCCACTTT.

The chain recombines TRBV3-1 (or the pseudogene TRBV3-2) with TRBJ2-5; tentative D call: TRBD2 (6 bases). Germline CDR1 is LGHDT and CDR2 is YNNKEL (reference sequence). The V end was cut by 4 bases, the J end by 5 bases, with 20 bases between. There are 16 residues in the CDR3. The CDR3 sequence: CASSLRWRVAGETQYF. The CDR3 DNA reads as TGTGCCAGCAGCCTAAGATGGAGGGTAGCTGGGGAGACCCAGTACTTC.

The J gene is TRBJ2-1, the V gene TRBV7-8; unclear D gene. Trimming pared 5 bases from V and 2 bases from J, leaving 13 bases between. This CDR3 region has 15 residues. Germline loops: CDR1 SGHVS, CDR2 FQNEAQ. For the CDR3, the DNA is TGTGCCAGCAGCCGAGGTGGGCCAGCCTACAATGAGCAGTTCTTC. This codes for CASSRGGPAYNEQFF.

The J gene is TRBJ1-4, the V gene TRBV4-2, with D possibly being TRBD1 (5 bases). Germline lookup yields CDR1 LGHNA and CDR2 YNFKEQ. The CDR3 length is 17 residues. The V and J ends lost 3 bases and 0 bases respectively, with 14 bases between them. CDR3 sequence reads: CASSQPGATATNEKLFF. CDR3 nucleotides: TGTGCCAGCAGCCAGCCTGGGGCGACGGCAACTAATGAAAAACTGTTTTTT.

CDR3 bases: TGTGCCAGCAGTTTTGACAGTGAAGAGACCCAGTACTTC. This codes for CASSFDSEETQYF. This chain connects TRBV12-3 or TRBV12-4 to TRBJ2-5; a weak D match, TRBD1 (5 bases). V lost 3 bases, J lost 3 bases, and 8 bases lay in between. The CDR3 loop spans 13 amino acids.

V gene TRBV3-1 (or the pseudogene TRBV3-2) combines with J gene TRBJ1-1; D is unclear. Trimming removed 0 bases from V and 4 bases from J, with 21 bases in between. Germline-derived CDR1 and CDR2 are LGHDT and YNNKEL (reference sequence). The CDR3 has 18 residues. The CDR3 DNA follows: TGTGCCAGCAGCCAAGATAAATTTGTATTGCCAACTGGCACTGAAGCTTTCTTT. This translates into CASSQDKFVLPTGTEAFF.

The chain employs TRBV5-1 and TRBJ2-7; 8 nucleotides line up with TRBD1. The CDR3 is 16 residues long. Trimming at V came to 0 bases and at J to 2 bases, leaving 7 bases not matched to a gene. From germline, CDR1 is SGHRS and CDR2 YFSETQ. The CDR3 loop reads CASSLGGDRPPYEQYF. The CDR3 nucleotides are TGCGCCAGCAGCTTGGGCGGGGACAGGCCCCCCTACGAGCAGTACTTC. The full variable domain, rest sourced from reference TRBV5-1 and TRBJ2-7, is KAGVTQTPRYLIKTRGQQVTLSCSPISGHRSVSWYQQTPGQGLQFLFEYFSETQRNKGNFPGRFSGRQFSNSRSEMNVSTLELGDSALYLCASSLGGDRPPYEQYFGPGTRLTVT.

This CDR3 reads CASSQVLAADTQYF. CDR3 in DNA: TGCGCCAGCAGCCAAGTCCTAGCCGCAGATACGCAGTATTTT. The rearrangement links TRBV4-1 to TRBJ2-3; possibly TRBD2 for D (5 bases). CDR3 length: 14 amino acids. Germline loops: CDR1 MGHRA, CDR2 YSYEKL. Trimming removed 1 base from V and 4 bases from J, with 9 bases in between.

The chain recombines TRBV15 with TRBJ2-2, with D perhaps matching TRBD1 (5 bases). Per germline, CDR1 LNHNV and CDR2 YYDKDF (reference sequence). V lost 1 base, J lost 4 bases, and 10 bases lay in between. The length of the CDR3 is 15 residues. CDR3 amino acids: CATSRVQGGTGELFF. CDR3 sequence (DNA): TGTGCCACCAGCAGAGTTCAGGGTGGCACCGGGGAGCTGTTTTTT.

The chain joins TRBV10-2 to TRBJ2-1; 9 nucleotides line up with TRBD1. The ends lost 6 bases at V and 8 bases at J; junction bases unmatched: 11. The germline V gene has CDR1 WSHSY and CDR2 SAAADI. The CDR3 covers 15 residues. CDR3 sequence reads: CASRDGTGSGDEQFF. The CDR3 DNA is TGCGCCAGCAGGGACGGGACAGGGTCTGGGGATGAGCAGTTCTTC.

This rearrangement joins TRBV3-1 (or the pseudogene TRBV3-2) to TRBJ2-1, with 12 positions matching TRBD2. The CDR3 runs to 18 residues. With 2 bases clipped from V and 4 bases from J, the junction kept 9 bases outside the gene matches. Per the germline V gene, CDR1 is LGHDT and CDR2 is YNNKEL (reference sequence). The CDR3 region has the DNA TGTGCCAGCAGCCAACTGACACGAACTAGCGGGGGGTACAATGAGCAGTTCTTC. Translating gives CASSQLTRTSGGYNEQFF.

The CDR3: CASKGGQVGSPLHF. As DNA, the CDR3 is TGTGCCAGCAAAGGGGGACAAGTAGGGTCACCCCTCCACTTT. The chain combines TRBV28 with TRBJ1-6; TRBD1 might be the D (6 bases). Germline V lookup: CDR1 MDHEN, CDR2 SYDVKM. V was clipped by 7 bases and J by 10 bases, with 17 bases between them. The CDR3 length is 14 residues.

The chain has TRBV11-2 and TRBJ2-1, with TRBD2 identical over 7 bases. The CDR3 has 19 amino acids. Germline-derived CDR1 and CDR2 are SGHAT and FQNNGV. V gave up 5 bases and J gave up 5 bases; unmatched junction bases: 21. The CDR3 DNA reads as TGTGCCAGCAGCCGGACCCCCACAAGTGGGCGGGAGCCCCACAATGAGCAGTTCTTC. Residues: CASSRTPTSGREPHNEQFF.

The V gene is TRBV18, the J gene TRBJ1-4, with D tentatively TRBD1 (5 bases). V dropped 6 bases and J dropped 8 bases, with 16 bases sitting between them. CDR1 and CDR2 (germline): KGHSH, LQKENI. The CDR3 contains 14 residues. The CDR3: CASSAGTRGEKLFF. CDR3 sequence (DNA): TGTGCCAGCTCGGCCGGGACCCGGGGGGAAAAACTGTTTTTT.

This chain links TRBV24-1 with TRBJ1-2, with D tentatively TRBD1 (5 bases). The V gene lost 2 bases and the J gene lost 3 bases, with 9 bases spanning the gap. The V gene's germline CDR1 is KGHDR and CDR2 SFDVKD. CDR3 length equals 14 residues. The CDR3 DNA follows: TGTGCCACCAGTGATTCAGCCAGGGACTATGGCTACACCTTC. The encoded protein is CATSDSARDYGYTF.

This sequence joins TRBV19 and TRBJ2-3; 7 nucleotides align to TRBD1. Germline CDR1 reads LNHDA; CDR2 reads SQIVND (reference sequence). The CDR3 covers 14 residues. V lost 6 bases to trimming and J lost 1 base; unmatched junction nucleotides: 4. CDR3 protein: CASSTQGGTDTQYF. As DNA, the CDR3 is TGTGCCAGTAGCACCCAGGGGGGCACAGATACGCAGTATTTT.

This chain uses TRBV6-5 with TRBJ1-3, with 7 bases aligning to TRBD1. Germline CDR1 reads MNHEY; CDR2 reads SVGAGI. V lost 8 bases, J lost 4 bases, and 11 bases stayed unmatched. This CDR3 is built from 15 residues. CDR3 residues: CASGTIQGWGNTIYF. In DNA, the CDR3 is TGTGCCAGCGGGACGATACAGGGGTGGGGAAACACCATATATTTT.